This T cell receptor beta chain derives from a study of T cell responses to AZD1222 COVID-19 vaccine. Assay used: immunoSEQ multiplex PCR; TCRdb lists only in-frame clones, some missing. Of approximately 73,000 clones listed, about 84% were seen once; the top ten hold 2.9%. Study-wide results and caveats: The donors showed a predominance of white British ancestry and of females, with possible underestimation of clonal diversity. Reports say nearly half of spike-specific TCRs go after unmutated variant regions.

This clone was seen a few times. Its antigen is still unknown. The sample consisted of peripheral blood, taken on day 0 of AZD1222 vaccination. This clonotype was obtained from an adult in good health.

Here the CDR3 reads CAGTGPTGEQFF. The CDR3 coding sequence is TGTGCCGGCACGGGTCCCACCGGGGAGCAGTTCTTC. The rearrangement joins TRBV28 to TRBJ2-1, with D uncertain. The CDR3 is made up of 12 amino acids. Per the germline V gene, CDR1 is MDHEN and CDR2 is SYDVKM. V was pared by 11 bases and J by 10 bases, with 18 bases between.